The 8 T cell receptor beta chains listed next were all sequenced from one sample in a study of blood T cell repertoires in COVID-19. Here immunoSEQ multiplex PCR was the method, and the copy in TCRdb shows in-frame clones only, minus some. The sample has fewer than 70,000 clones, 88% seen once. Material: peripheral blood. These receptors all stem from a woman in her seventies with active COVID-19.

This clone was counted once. In DNA, the CDR3 is TGTGCCAGTAGTATGGCGGGAGGGGAGTCCTACGAGCAGTACTTC. Translation gives CASSMAGGESYEQYF. This chain joins TRBV19 and TRBJ2-7; 9 bases map to TRBD2. The V and J ends lost 3 bases and 1 base, in that order; junction bases with no gene match: 4. Germline V gene lookup returns CDR1 LNHDA and CDR2 SQIVND (reference sequence). The CDR3 runs 15 residues.

The CDR3 DNA reads TGTGCCAGCAGCCTATACAGGGGCCCCTCGACTAATGAAAAACTGTTTTTT. Encoded protein: CASSLYRGPSTNEKLFF. The chain couples TRBV27 to TRBJ1-4, with 7 positions matching TRBD1. The CDR3 runs 17 residues. Germline assignment: CDR1 MNHEY and CDR2 SMNVEV (reference sequence). Trimming took 6 bases from V and 2 from J; bases not matched to a gene: 12.

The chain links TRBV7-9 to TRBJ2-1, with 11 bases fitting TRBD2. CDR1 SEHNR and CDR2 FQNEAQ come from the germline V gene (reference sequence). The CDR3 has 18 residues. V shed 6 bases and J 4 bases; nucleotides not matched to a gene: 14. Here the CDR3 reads CASSISGRGEGNYNEQFF. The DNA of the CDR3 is TGTGCCAGCAGTATTAGCGGGAGGGGTGAGGGAAATTACAATGAGCAGTTCTTC.

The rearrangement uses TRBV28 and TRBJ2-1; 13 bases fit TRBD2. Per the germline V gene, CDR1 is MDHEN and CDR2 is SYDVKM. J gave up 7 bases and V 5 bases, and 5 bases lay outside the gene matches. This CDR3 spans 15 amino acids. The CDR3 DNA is TGTGCCAGCAGTCGGGGACTAGCGGGATGGAATGAGCAGTTCTTC. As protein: CASSRGLAGWNEQFF.

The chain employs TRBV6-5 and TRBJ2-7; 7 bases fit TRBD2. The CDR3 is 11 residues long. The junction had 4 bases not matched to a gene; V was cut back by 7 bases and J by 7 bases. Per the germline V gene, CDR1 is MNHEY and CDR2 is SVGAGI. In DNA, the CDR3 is TGTGCCAGCACCTTGGGGGGGGAGCAGTACTTC. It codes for CASTLGGEQYF.

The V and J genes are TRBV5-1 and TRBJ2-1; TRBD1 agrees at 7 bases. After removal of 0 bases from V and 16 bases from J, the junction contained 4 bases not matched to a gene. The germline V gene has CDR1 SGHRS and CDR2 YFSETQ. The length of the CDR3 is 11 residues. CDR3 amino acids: CASSLGQGNFF. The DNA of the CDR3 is TGCGCCAGCAGCTTGGGACAGGGTAATTTCTTC.

As DNA, the CDR3 is TGTGCCAGCAGTTACCCACAATCTGGCGGGAGGGCCGGGGACAATGAGCAGTTCTTC. Its protein is CASSYPQSGGRAGDNEQFF. The chain uses TRBV6-2 or TRBV6-3 and TRBJ2-1, with 9 bases matching TRBD2. Germline CDR1 reads MNHEY; CDR2 reads SVGEGT. The CDR3 consists of 19 residues. Trimming cost V 2 bases and J 5 bases; bases outside gene matches: 16.

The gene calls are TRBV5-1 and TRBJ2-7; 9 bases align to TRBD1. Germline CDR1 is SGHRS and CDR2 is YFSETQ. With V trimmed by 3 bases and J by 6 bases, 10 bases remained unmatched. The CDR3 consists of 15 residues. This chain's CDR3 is CASSSLDRGESEQYF. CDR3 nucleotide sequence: TGCGCCAGCAGCTCCCTGGACAGGGGAGAAAGCGAGCAGTACTTC.